These T cell receptor beta chains were read from a single sample in a study of response to subunit inactivated influenza vaccine. In TCRdb, the RT-PCR reads were re-called with MiXCR into one record per CDR3 protein. The sample contains 430,000 or so distinct CDR3 sequences, approximately 11% of which appear only once. The sequencing here drew on PBMCs from blood, taken roughly 46 days after vaccination. These receptors were collected from a man aged 45-65 years who received an inactivated influenza vaccine. Both conserved end residues are part of each CDR3. D genes are given only for firm matches. Clone size is stated in some rows and not others, as once, few, many or a class when expanded.

D	V	J	size	CDR3	DNA
TRBD1	TRBV12-3/TRBV12-4	TRBJ2-5	NA	CASSPWDRGSGVGQETQYF	TGTGCCAGCAGTCCGTGGGACAGGGGTAGCGGTGTCGGGCAAGAGACCCAGTACTTC
NA	TRBV2	TRBJ1-5	NA	CASSPGEYSNQPQHF	TGTGCCAGCAGTCCCGGGGAATATAGCAATCAGCCCCAGCATTTT
NA	TRBV7-2	TRBJ2-2	few	CASSYRRAGTGELFF	TGTGCCAGCAGCTACCGTAGGGCAGGGACCGGGGAGCTGTTTTTT
NA	TRBV5-6	TRBJ2-7	NA	CASSYVDRRPYEQYF	TGTGCCAGCAGCTACGTCGACAGGAGGCCCTACGAGCAGTACTTC
NA	TRBV29-1	TRBJ1-1	many	CSVVPMGTEAFF	TGCAGCGTTGTCCCCATGGGAACTGAAGCTTTCTTT
TRBD1	TRBV6-5	TRBJ1-2	NA	CASSSGQGIGGYTF	TGTGCCAGCAGTTCGGGACAGGGAATAGGTGGCTACACCTTC
TRBD2	TRBV9	TRBJ2-1	many	CASSVFALAGKGPYNEQFF	TGTGCCAGCAGCGTATTTGCTTTAGCGGGAAAGGGGCCCTACAATGAGCAGTTCTTC
NA	TRBV25-1	TRBJ2-6	NA	CASSEFFSGANVLTF	TGTGCCAGCAGTGAATTCTTCTCTGGGGCCAACGTCCTGACTTTC
NA	TRBV25-1	TRBJ2-7	NA	CAAQDSSYEQYF	TGTGCCGCTCAGGACAGCTCCTACGAGCAGTACTTC
NA	TRBV25-1	TRBJ2-1	many	CASRATGPRRGYNEQFF	TGTGCCAGCAGAGCGACAGGACCCCGCCGGGGGTACAATGAGCAGTTCTTC
NA	TRBV12-3/TRBV12-4	TRBJ1-1	few	CASTRTSPNTEAFF	TGTGCCAGCACCCGGACATCCCCGAACACTGAAGCTTTCTTT
TRBD1	TRBV4-1	TRBJ2-3	few	CASSRLTGGGGDTQYF	TGCGCCAGCAGCCGCCTGACAGGGGGCGGTGGAGATACGCAGTATTTT
NA	TRBV10-2	TRBJ2-6	few	CASSESKGLPGANVLTF	TGCGCCAGCAGTGAGTCCAAGGGTCTCCCTGGGGCCAACGTCCTGACTTTC
NA	TRBV6-5	TRBJ2-1	NA	CASSYSAGGLYNEQFF	TGTGCCAGCAGTTACTCTGCCGGGGGGCTCTACAATGAGCAGTTCTTC
NA	TRBV7-3	TRBJ2-1	few	CASSVDHEQFF	TGTGCCAGCAGCGTCGACCATGAGCAGTTCTTC
NA	TRBV7-9	TRBJ2-1	NA	CATNPGSSYNEQFF	TGTGCAACTAATCCGGGGAGCTCCTACAATGAGCAGTTCTTC
TRBD2	TRBV7-2	TRBJ2-3	few	CASSLAASGGVDTQYF	TGTGCCAGCAGCTTAGCGGCTAGCGGGGGGGTAGATACGCAGTATTTT
NA	TRBV29-1	TRBJ2-1	many	CSVEVGSRPSNEQFF	TGCAGCGTTGAAGTCGGGAGCCGGCCGTCCAATGAGCAGTTCTTC
NA	TRBV11-2	TRBJ2-5	few	CASSLVPSRQETQYF	TGTGCCAGCAGCTTAGTTCCTAGCCGACAAGAGACCCAGTACTTC
NA	TRBV5-1	TRBJ1-1	NA	CASSLGPLVTEAFF	TGCGCCAGCAGCCTCGGGCCCCTGGTCACTGAAGCTTTCTTT
TRBD1	TRBV7-9	TRBJ2-1	few	CASSLGSRTGYGEQFF	TGTGCCAGCAGCTTAGGGTCGAGGACAGGGTACGGTGAGCAGTTCTTC
TRBD1	TRBV5-1	TRBJ2-3	few	CASGGTGGFTDTQYF	TGCGCCAGCGGTGGAACAGGGGGCTTCACAGATACGCAGTATTTT
NA	TRBV4-3	TRBJ1-2	NA	CASSQGLYSNYGYTF	TGCGCCAGCAGCCAAGGACTATATTCTAACTATGGCTACACCTTC
TRBD1	TRBV3-1	TRBJ2-1	NA	CASSQRLRDRGDNEQFF	TGTGCCAGCAGCCAACGACTCCGGGACAGGGGAGACAATGAGCAGTTCTTC
NA	TRBV7-9	TRBJ2-5	NA	CASGAGSQETQYF	TGTGCCAGTGGGGCGGGGAGCCAAGAGACCCAGTACTTC
NA	TRBV18	TRBJ1-2	NA	CASSPRGNGYTF	TGTGCCAGCTCACCACGGGGGAATGGCTACACCTTC
NA	TRBV28	TRBJ2-1	NA	CASSFGRVLGEQFF	TGTGCCAGCAGTTTCGGTAGGGTCCTGGGTGAGCAGTTCTTC
NA	TRBV29-1	TRBJ2-1	NA	CSVEPRNTINNEQFF	TGCAGCGTTGAACCGAGGAATACGATCAACAATGAGCAGTTCTTC
NA	TRBV12-3/TRBV12-4	TRBJ1-5	few	CASSKDRSGRGNQPQHF	TGTGCCAGCAGTAAAGACCGAAGTGGCAGGGGCAATCAGCCCCAGCATTTT
NA	TRBV7-2	TRBJ2-5	NA	CASTQGGAGGGTQYF	TGTGCCAGCACACAAGGGGGTGCCGGGGGAGGGACCCAGTACTTC
TRBD2	TRBV20-1	TRBJ2-7	NA	CSGTSGSSYEQYF	TGCAGCGGCACGAGCGGGAGCTCCTACGAGCAGTACTTC
NA	TRBV12-3/TRBV12-4	TRBJ2-7	few	CATLRSYEQYF	TGTGCCACCCTACGATCCTACGAGCAGTACTTC
NA	TRBV28	TRBJ1-2	NA	CASSQRGYGYTF	TGTGCCAGCAGCCAAAGGGGCTATGGCTACACCTTC
NA	TRBV9	TRBJ2-1	NA	CASSAAIFEGGISYNEQFF	TGTGCCAGCAGCGCGGCTATATTTGAGGGGGGGATTTCCTACAATGAGCAGTTCTTC
NA	TRBV5-6	TRBJ2-3	few	CASSPGAGWNTDTQYF	TGTGCCAGCAGCCCGGGGGCAGGGTGGAACACAGATACGCAGTATTTT
NA	TRBV29-1	TRBJ2-3	many	CSAGPQDTQYF	TGCAGCGCCGGACCCCAAGATACGCAGTATTTT
NA	TRBV6-6	TRBJ1-5	many	CASSPGSNQPQHF	TGTGCCAGCAGCCCCGGTAGCAATCAGCCCCAGCATTTT
NA	TRBV12-2	TRBJ1-2	NA	CASRLMPSLYGYTF	TGTGCAAGTCGCTTAATGCCGAGCCTCTATGGCTACACCTTC
NA	TRBV25-1	TRBJ2-2	NA	CASSETLRGELFF	TGTGCCAGCAGTGAAACGCTTCGGGGGGAGCTGTTTTTT
NA	TRBV12-5	TRBJ2-5	NA	CASGLGPQETQYF	TGTGCTAGTGGTTTGGGACCACAAGAGACCCAGTACTTC
NA	TRBV12-3/TRBV12-4	TRBJ1-5	few	CASSSGWGANQPQHF	TGTGCCAGCAGTTCTGGGTGGGGGGCGAATCAGCCCCAGCATTTT